This T cell receptor beta chain originates from a study of neurological immune-mediated disorders. This clonotype has a handful of counts. Trimming took 2 bases from V and 4 from J; bases not matched to a gene: 11. The CDR3 contains 18 residues. Germline V gene lookup returns CDR1 SGHRS and CDR2 YFSETQ. The authors made cDNA by 5'RACE with 10-nucleotide random UMIs. Every sequencing run produced over 160 million TCR-beta sequences that came from 15-18 subjects. MiXCR, run by TCRdb on the 5' RACE reads, gives a single entry per CDR3 protein. The table has roughly 48,000 distinct CDR3 sequences, 9.5% to 15% seen once. The time point was: longitudinal time-point 3.

The J gene is TRBJ2-2, the V gene TRBV5-1, with 10 bases matching TRBD2. The sequenced sample consisted of PBMCs. This TCR came from a male donor with HTLV-1-associated myelopathy (HAM/TSP). For the CDR3, the DNA is TGCGCCAGCAGCTTAAACTCACAAGCGGGGGGGCGCACCGGGGAGCTGTTTTTT. It yields the protein CASSLNSQAGGRTGELFF.